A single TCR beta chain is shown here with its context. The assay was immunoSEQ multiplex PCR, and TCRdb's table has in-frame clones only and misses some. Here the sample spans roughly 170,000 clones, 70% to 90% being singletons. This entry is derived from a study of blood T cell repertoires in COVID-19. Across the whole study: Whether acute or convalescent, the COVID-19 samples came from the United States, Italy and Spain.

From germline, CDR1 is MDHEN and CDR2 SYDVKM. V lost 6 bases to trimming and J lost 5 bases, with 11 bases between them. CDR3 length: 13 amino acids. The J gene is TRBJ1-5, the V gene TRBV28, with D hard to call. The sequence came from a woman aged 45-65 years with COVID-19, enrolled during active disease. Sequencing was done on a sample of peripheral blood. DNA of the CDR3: TGTGCCAGCAGCCCCCCGGGAGATCAGCCCCAGCATTTT. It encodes CASSPPGDQPQHF. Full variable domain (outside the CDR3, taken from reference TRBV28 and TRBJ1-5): DVKVTQSSRYLVKRTGEKVFLECVQDMDHENMFWYRQDPGLGLRLIYFSYDVKMKEKGDIPEGYSVSREKKERFSLILESASTNQTSMYLCASSPPGDQPQHFGDGTRLSIL.